The clone carrying this T cell receptor (beta chain) was recorded many times. What it binds is unknown. This sample is part of a study of T cells in Graves' hyperthyroidism and ophthalmopathy. Study observations and caveats: Blood samples included most of the expanded thyroid clonotypes exceeding 0.001. Ophthalmopathy cases were set apart from stable hyperthyroidism by a 13 V-J model.

The length of the CDR3 is 13 residues. V gave up 3 bases and J gave up 0 bases, with 8 bases separating them. CDR1 and CDR2 from the germline V gene are DFQATT and SNEGSKA (reference sequence). From RNA transcripts, TCR beta CDR3 regions were amplified. With the HTBI primer set, the TCR CDR3 went through a first round of RT-PCR. TCRdb re-called the multiplex PCR reads with MiXCR, one entry per CDR3 protein. In the table there are more than 300,000 distinct CDR3 sequences, roughly 17% of which are singletons. This receptor was taken from a woman between 25 and 40 years old with Graves' hyperthyroidism that later progressed to Graves' ophthalmopathy. Material: blood. The genes are TRBV20-1 and TRBJ1-1; D perhaps matches TRBD1 (6 bases). The DNA of the CDR3 is TGCAGTGCTAGGCGGACAGTGAACACTGAAGCTTTCTTT. This translates into CSARRTVNTEAFF.